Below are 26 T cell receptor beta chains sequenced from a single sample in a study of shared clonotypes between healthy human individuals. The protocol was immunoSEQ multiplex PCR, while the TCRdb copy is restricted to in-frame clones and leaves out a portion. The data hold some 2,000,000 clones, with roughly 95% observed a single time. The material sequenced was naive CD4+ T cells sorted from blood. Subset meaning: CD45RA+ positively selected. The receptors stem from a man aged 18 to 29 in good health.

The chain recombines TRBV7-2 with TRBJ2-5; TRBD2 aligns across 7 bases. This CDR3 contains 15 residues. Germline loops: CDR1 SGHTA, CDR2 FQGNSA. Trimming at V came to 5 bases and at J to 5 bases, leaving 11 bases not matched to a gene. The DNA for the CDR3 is TGTGCCAGCAGCGCCCGGAAAGTCGGGGGGGAGACCCAGTACTTC. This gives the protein CASSARKVGGETQYF.

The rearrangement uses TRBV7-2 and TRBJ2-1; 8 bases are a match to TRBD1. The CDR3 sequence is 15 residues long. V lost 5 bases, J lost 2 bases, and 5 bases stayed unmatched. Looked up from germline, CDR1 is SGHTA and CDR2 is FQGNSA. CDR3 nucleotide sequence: TGTGCCAGCAGCGGAGACAGGGGAGCCTACAATGAGCAGTTCTTC. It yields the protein CASSGDRGAYNEQFF. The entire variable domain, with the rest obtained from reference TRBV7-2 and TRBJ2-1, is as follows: GAGVSQSPSNKVTEKGKDVELRCDPISGHTALYWYRQSLGQGLEFLIYFQGNSAPDKSGLPSDRFSAERTGGSVSTLTIQRTQQEDSAVYLCASSGDRGAYNEQFFGPGTRLTVL.

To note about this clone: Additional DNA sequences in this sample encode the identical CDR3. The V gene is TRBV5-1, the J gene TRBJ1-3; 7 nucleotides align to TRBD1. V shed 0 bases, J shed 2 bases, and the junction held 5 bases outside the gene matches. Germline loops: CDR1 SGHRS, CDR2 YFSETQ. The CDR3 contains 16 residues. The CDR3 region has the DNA TGCGCCAGCAGCTTGGCCCAGGGGGGCCCTGGAAACACCATATATTTT. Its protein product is CASSLAQGGPGNTIYF.

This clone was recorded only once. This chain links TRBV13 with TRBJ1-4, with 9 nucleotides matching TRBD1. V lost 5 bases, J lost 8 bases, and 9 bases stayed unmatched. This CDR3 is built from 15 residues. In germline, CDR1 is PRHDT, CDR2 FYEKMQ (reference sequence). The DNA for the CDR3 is TGTGCCAGCAGCACTGGGACAGGGAAGGGGGAAAAACTGTTTTTT. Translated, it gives CASSTGTGKGEKLFF.

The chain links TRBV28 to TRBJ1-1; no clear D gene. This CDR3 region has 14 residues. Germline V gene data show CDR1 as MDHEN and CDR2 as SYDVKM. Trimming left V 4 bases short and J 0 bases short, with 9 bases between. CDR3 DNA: TGTGCCAGCAGTTCGGGATCAATGAACACTGAAGCTTTCTTT. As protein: CASSSGSMNTEAFF. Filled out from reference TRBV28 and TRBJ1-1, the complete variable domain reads DVKVTQSSRYLVKRTGEKVFLECVQDMDHENMFWYRQDPGLGLRLIYFSYDVKMKEKGDIPEGYSVSREKKERFSLILESASTNQTSMYLCASSSGSMNTEAFFGQGTRLTVV.

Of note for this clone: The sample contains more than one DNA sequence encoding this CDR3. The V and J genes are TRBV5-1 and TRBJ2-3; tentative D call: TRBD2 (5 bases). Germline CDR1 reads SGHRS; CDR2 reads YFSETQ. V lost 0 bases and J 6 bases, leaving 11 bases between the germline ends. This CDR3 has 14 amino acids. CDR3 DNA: TGCGCCAGCAGCTTGGGAGGGCTCGGGGATACGCAGTATTTT. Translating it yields CASSLGGLGDTQYF.

The DNA for the CDR3 is TGTGCCAGCAGTGGAAGGGACCTCTCCACCCACGAGCAGTACTTC. Translated: CASSGRDLSTHEQYF. J is TRBJ2-7 and V is TRBV6-6; either TRBD1 or TRBD2 may fit D (5 bases each). Between the trimmed V and J ends, which lost 5 bases and 5 bases, there was a span of 19 bases. CDR3 length: 15 amino acids. CDR1 and CDR2 from the germline V gene are MNHNY and SVGAGI (reference sequence).

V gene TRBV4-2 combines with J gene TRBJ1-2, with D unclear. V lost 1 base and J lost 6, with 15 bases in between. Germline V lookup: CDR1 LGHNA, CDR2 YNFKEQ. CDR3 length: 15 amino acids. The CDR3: CASSQVASEVDGYTF. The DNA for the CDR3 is TGTGCCAGCAGCCAAGTCGCCTCGGAGGTAGATGGCTACACCTTC.

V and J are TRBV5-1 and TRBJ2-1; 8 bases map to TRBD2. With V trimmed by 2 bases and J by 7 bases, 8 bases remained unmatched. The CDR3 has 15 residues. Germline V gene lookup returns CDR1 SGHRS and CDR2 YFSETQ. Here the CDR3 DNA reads TGCGCCAGCAGCTTTCCCCTAGCGGGTAATAATGAGCAGTTCTTC. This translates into CASSFPLAGNNEQFF.

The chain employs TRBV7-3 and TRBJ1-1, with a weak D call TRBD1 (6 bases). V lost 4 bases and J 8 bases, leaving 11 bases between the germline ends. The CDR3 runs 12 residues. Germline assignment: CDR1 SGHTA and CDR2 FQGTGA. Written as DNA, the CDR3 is TGTGCCAGCAGCTCACAGGGTACCGAAGCTTTCTTT. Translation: CASSSQGTEAFF.

The CDR3 reads CASSLGWGIAEEKNIQYF. In nucleotides, the CDR3 is TGTGCCAGCAGCTTAGGATGGGGAATAGCGGAAGAGAAAAACATTCAGTACTTC. V is TRBV7-9 and J is TRBJ2-4; a possible D gene is TRBD2 (6 bases). The V end lost 1 base, the J end lost 4 bases, and 20 bases lay between the germline ends. The CDR3 extends over 18 amino acids. CDR1 and CDR2 (germline): SEHNR, FQNEAQ (reference sequence).

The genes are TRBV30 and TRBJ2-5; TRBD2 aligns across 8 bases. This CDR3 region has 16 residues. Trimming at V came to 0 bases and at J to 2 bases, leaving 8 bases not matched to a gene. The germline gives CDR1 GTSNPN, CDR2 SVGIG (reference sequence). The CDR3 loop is CAWSVGTRAPQETQYF. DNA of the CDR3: TGTGCCTGGAGTGTGGGGACTAGAGCCCCACAAGAGACCCAGTACTTC.

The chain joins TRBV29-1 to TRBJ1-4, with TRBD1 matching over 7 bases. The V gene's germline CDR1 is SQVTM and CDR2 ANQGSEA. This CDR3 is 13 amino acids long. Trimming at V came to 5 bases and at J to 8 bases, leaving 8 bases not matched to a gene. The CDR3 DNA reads TGCAGCGTTTCACAGGGGCAAAGAGAAAAACTGTTTTTT. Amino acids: CSVSQGQREKLFF.

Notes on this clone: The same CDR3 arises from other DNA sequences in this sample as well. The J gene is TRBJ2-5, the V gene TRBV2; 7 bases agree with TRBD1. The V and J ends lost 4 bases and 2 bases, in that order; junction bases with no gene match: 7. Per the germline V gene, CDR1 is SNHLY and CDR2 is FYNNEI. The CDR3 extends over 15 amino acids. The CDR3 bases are TGTGCCAGCAGTGCTACAGGGGTCCCACAAGAGACCCAGTACTTC. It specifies CASSATGVPQETQYF.

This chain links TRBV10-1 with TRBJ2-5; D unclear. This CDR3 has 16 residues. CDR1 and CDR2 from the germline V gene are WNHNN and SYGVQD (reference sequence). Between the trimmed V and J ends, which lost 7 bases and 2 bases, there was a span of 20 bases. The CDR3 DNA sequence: TGCGCCAGCATTTCGGTCCCCTCCTCCTTACAAGAGACCCAGTACTTC. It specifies CASISVPSSLQETQYF.

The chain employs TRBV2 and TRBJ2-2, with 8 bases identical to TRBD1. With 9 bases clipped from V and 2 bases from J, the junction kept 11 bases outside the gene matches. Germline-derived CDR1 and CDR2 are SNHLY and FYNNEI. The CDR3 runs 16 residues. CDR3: CARRTGTGENTGELFF. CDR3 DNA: TGTGCCAGGCGAACCGGGACAGGAGAAAACACCGGGGAGCTGTTTTTT.

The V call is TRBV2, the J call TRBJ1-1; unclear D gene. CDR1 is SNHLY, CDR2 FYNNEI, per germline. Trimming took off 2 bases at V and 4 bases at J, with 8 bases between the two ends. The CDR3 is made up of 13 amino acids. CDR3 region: CASSESWGTEAFF. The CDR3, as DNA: TGTGCCAGCAGTGAATCTTGGGGCACTGAAGCTTTCTTT.

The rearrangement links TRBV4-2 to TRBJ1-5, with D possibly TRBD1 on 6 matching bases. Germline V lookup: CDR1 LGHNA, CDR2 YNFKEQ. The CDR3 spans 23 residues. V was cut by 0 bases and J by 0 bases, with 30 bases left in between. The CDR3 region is CASSQEGPRRGRTDKYSNQPQHF. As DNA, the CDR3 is TGTGCCAGCAGCCAAGAGGGGCCCCGCAGGGGACGAACGGATAAGTATAGCAATCAGCCCCAGCATTTT.

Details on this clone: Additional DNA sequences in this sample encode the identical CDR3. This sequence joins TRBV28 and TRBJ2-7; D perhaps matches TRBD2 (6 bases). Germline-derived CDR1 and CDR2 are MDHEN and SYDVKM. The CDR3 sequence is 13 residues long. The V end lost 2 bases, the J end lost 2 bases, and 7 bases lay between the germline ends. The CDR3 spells CASSLAGPYEQYF. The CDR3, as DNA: TGTGCCAGCAGTTTAGCGGGACCCTACGAGCAGTACTTC.

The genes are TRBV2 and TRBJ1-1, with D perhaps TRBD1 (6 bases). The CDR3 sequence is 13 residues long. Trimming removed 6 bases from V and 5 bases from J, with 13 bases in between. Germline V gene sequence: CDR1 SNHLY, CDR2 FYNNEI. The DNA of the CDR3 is TGTGCCAGCAGCGGGGGCGCAGGGACTGAAGCTTTCTTT. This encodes CASSGGAGTEAFF.

In DNA, the CDR3 is TGTGCCACCAGCAGAACCCAGGGAGGCGAGCAGTACTTC. Its protein product is CATSRTQGGEQYF. The rearrangement links TRBV15 to TRBJ2-7, with D possibly matching TRBD2 (6 bases). CDR1 is LNHNV, CDR2 YYDKDF, per germline (reference sequence). The CDR3 is 13 residues long. V shed 2 bases and J shed 6 bases, with 11 bases lying between them.

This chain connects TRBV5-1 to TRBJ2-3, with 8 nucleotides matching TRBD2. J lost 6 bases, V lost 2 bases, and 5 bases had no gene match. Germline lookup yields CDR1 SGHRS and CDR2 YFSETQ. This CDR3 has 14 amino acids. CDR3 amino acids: CASSFSGIPDTQYF. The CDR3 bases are TGCGCCAGCAGCTTTAGCGGGATCCCCGATACGCAGTATTTT.

Here the CDR3 DNA reads TGTGCCAGCAGCGTATTGGGGTTCGGCACTGAAGCTTTCTTT. Its translation: CASSVLGFGTEAFF. This chain connects TRBV9 to TRBJ1-1; no clear D. CDR1 is SGDLS, CDR2 YYNGEE, per germline. The CDR3 contains 14 residues. V lost 1 base and J 4 bases, leaving 11 bases between the germline ends.

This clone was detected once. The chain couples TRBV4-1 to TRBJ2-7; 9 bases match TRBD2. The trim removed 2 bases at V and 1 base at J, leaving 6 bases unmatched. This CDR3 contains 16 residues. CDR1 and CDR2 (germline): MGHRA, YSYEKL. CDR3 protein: CASSQRLAAESYEQYF. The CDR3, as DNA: TGCGCCAGCAGCCAACGACTAGCGGCAGAATCCTACGAGCAGTACTTC.

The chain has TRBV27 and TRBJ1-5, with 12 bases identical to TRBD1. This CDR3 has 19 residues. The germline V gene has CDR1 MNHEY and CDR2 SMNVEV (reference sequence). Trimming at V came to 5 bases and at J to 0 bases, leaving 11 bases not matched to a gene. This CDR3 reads CASSASGTGGSYSNQPQHF. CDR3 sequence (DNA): TGTGCCAGCAGTGCTTCCGGGACAGGGGGCTCATATAGCAATCAGCCCCAGCATTTT.

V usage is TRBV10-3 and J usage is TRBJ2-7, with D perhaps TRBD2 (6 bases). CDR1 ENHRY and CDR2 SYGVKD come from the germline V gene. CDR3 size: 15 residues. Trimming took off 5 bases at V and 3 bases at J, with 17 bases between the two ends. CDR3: CAISSGRGEVYEQYF. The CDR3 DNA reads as TGTGCCATCAGTTCGGGCCGTGGGGAGGTCTACGAGCAGTACTTC.